Each of the 9 T cell receptor beta chains below was sequenced from the same sample in a study of T cell responses to AZD1222 COVID-19 vaccine. Clones were sequenced by immunoSEQ multiplex PCR, and TCRdb holds only the in-frame ones, with some missing. Of 110,000 or so clones in the sample, roughly 84% were seen once. The sample was peripheral blood, taken 28 days after the second AZD1222 dose. All receptors derive from an adult who received the AZD1222 COVID-19 vaccine.

This sequence joins TRBV4-2 and TRBJ1-4, with D unclear. CDR1 and CDR2 from the germline V gene are LGHNA and YNFKEQ. The CDR3 has 16 amino acids. V was clipped by 0 bases and J by 5 bases, with 13 bases between them. The CDR3 reads CASSQDFPPKNEKLFF. The CDR3 nucleotides read TGTGCCAGCAGCCAAGATTTTCCTCCCAAAAATGAAAAACTGTTTTTT.

This chain uses TRBV7-9 with TRBJ2-7; tentatively, D is TRBD2 (5 bases). The CDR3 consists of 12 residues. Per the germline V gene, CDR1 is SEHNR and CDR2 is FQNEAQ (reference sequence). V gave up 1 base and J gave up 6 bases, with 7 bases separating them. CDR3 amino acids: CASSLEGSEQYF. The CDR3 DNA reads TGTGCCAGCAGCTTAGAAGGGAGCGAGCAGTACTTC.

The chain has TRBV21-1 and TRBJ2-7. TRBV21-1 is assigned pseudogene status. The CDR3 extends over 19 amino acids. The CDR3 bases are TGTGCCAGCAGCCTACAAAAACATCCGACCGGACCGCTCTCCTACGAGCAGTACTTC. Protein product: CASSLQKHPTGPLSYEQYF.

The sample holds one count of this clone. A much larger clone lies one base from this, so it may be a read error. At the DNA level, this CDR3 is encoded by other sequences in the same sample as well. The gene calls are TRBV6-4 and TRBJ2-2; no firm D call. Trimming took off 4 bases at V and 1 base at J, with 4 bases between the two ends. This CDR3 is 13 amino acids long. Germline assignment: CDR1 MRHNA and CDR2 SNTAGT. The DNA for the CDR3 is TGTGCCAGCAGTGCAGGGAACACCGGGGAGCTGTTTTTT. This encodes CASSAGNTGELFF.

V and J are TRBV7-8 and TRBJ2-7; TRBD2 matches 10 bases. Germline values: CDR1 SGHVS, CDR2 FQNEAQ. The CDR3 spans 16 residues. Losses at the gene ends were 5 bases for V and 4 bases for J; bases not matched to a gene: 11. The chain's CDR3 is CASSPRRSGGAYEQYF. The DNA for the CDR3 is TGTGCCAGCAGCCCCCGGCGGAGCGGGGGGGCTTACGAGCAGTACTTC.

This chain connects TRBV28 to TRBJ2-5; D gene ambiguous. The CDR3 is made up of 12 amino acids. The germline gives CDR1 MDHEN, CDR2 SYDVKM. V was pared by 6 bases and J by 0 bases, with 5 bases between. The CDR3: CASRADQETQYF. DNA of the CDR3: TGTGCCAGCAGGGCGGACCAAGAGACCCAGTACTTC.

The rearrangement links TRBV7-8 to TRBJ1-3; 9 bases are a match to TRBD1. Germline-derived CDR1 and CDR2 are SGHVS and FQNEAQ. With 1 base clipped from V and 5 bases from J, the junction kept 6 bases outside the gene matches. This CDR3 spans 16 amino acids. CDR3 loop: CASSLDPGTGRNTIYF. The CDR3, as DNA: TGTGCCAGCAGCTTAGACCCCGGGACAGGGAGAAACACCATATATTTT. The full variable domain, completed using reference TRBV7-8 and TRBJ1-3, is GAGVSQSPRYKVAKRGQDVALRCDPISGHVSLFWYQQALGQGPEFLTYFQNEAQLDKSGLPSDRFFAERPEGSVSTLKIQRTQQEDSAVYLCASSLDPGTGRNTIYFGEGSWLTVV.

The V and J genes are TRBV9 and TRBJ2-3; D is unresolved. Per germline, CDR1 SGDLS and CDR2 YYNGEE. The CDR3 runs to 14 residues. V shed 4 bases and J shed 1 base, with 10 bases lying between them. The CDR3 sequence is CASSTQIGTDTQYF. The CDR3 bases are TGTGCCAGCAGCACCCAAATAGGCACAGATACGCAGTATTTT.

The chain couples TRBV5-4 to TRBJ2-5, with D uncertain. Trimming took 0 bases from V and 2 from J, leaving 8 bases between them. CDR3 length: 14 amino acids. Germline assignment: CDR1 SGHNT and CDR2 YYREEE (reference sequence). CDR3 DNA: TGTGCCAGCAGCTTGGAGGCAGGACAAGAGACCCAGTACTTC. Protein: CASSLEAGQETQYF.